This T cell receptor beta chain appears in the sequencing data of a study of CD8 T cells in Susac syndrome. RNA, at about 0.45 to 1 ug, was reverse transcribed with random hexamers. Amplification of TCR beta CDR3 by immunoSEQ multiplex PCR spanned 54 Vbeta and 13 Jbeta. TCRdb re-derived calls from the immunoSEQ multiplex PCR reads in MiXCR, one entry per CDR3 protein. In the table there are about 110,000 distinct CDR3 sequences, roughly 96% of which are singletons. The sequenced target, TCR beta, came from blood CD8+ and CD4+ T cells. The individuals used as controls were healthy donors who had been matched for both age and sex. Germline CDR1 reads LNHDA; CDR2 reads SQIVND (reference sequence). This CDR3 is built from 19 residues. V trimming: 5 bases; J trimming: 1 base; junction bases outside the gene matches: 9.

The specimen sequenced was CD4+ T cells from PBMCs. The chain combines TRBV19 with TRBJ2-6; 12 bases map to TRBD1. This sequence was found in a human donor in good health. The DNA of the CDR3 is TGTGCCAGTAGTGACCGGGACAGGGGGCGAGGTTCTGGGGCCAACGTCCTGACTTTC. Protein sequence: CASSDRDRGRGSGANVLTF.